The 19 T cell receptor beta chains given below trace back to one sample, sequenced in a study of blood T cell repertoires in COVID-19. Some clones are missing from TCRdb's copy, which holds only in-frame ones; the method was immunoSEQ multiplex PCR. The sample shows around 270,000 clones, 84% of them seen only once. The sequencing sample was made of peripheral blood. These TCRs come from a woman aged 40 to 49 who had recovered from COVID-19.

The V call is TRBV5-1, the J call TRBJ2-1; 8 bases fit TRBD1. The length of the CDR3 is 20 residues. With V trimmed by 1 base and J by 2 bases, 17 bases remained unmatched. Germline CDR1 and CDR2: SGHRS and YFSETQ. The CDR3 sequence is CASSLFAGRQGASPYNEQFF. The CDR3 nucleotides read TGCGCCAGCAGCTTGTTCGCCGGCCGGCAGGGGGCTTCCCCCTACAATGAGCAGTTCTTC.

This clone was seen repeatedly, ten times or more. Other DNA sequences of this sample code for an identical CDR3. V is TRBV18 and J is TRBJ1-6; D not certain. V lost 2 bases and J 4 bases, leaving 9 bases between the germline ends. Germline V gene sequence: CDR1 KGHSH, CDR2 LQKENI. CDR3 length: 15 amino acids. This CDR3 is CASSPEGVYNSPLHF. CDR3 DNA sequence: TGTGCCAGCTCACCAGAAGGAGTATATAATTCACCCCTCCACTTT.

The genes are TRBV4-2 and TRBJ2-4; D unclear. This CDR3 has 19 amino acids. Between the trimmed V and J ends, which lost 2 bases and 0 bases, there was a span of 20 bases. Germline loops: CDR1 LGHNA, CDR2 YNFKEQ. CDR3 DNA: TGTGCCAGCAGCCAAAACGCGGTAGAGAGACTGCTAGCCAAAAACATTCAGTACTTC. Translation: CASSQNAVERLLAKNIQYF.

The chain employs TRBV28 and TRBJ1-2, with a weak D call TRBD1 (6 bases). Germline V lookup: CDR1 MDHEN, CDR2 SYDVKM. Trimming pared 3 bases from V and 4 bases from J, leaving 15 bases between. There are 15 residues in the CDR3. CDR3 in amino acids: CASSFSGGHGYGYTF. CDR3 coding DNA: TGTGCCAGCAGTTTTTCGGGGGGCCACGGCTATGGCTACACCTTC.

The rearrangement links TRBV5-4 to TRBJ2-1; 9 nucleotides line up with TRBD1. Germline CDR1 is SGHNT and CDR2 is YYREEE (reference sequence). The CDR3 sequence is 16 residues long. The junction had 13 bases not matched to a gene; V was cut back by 3 bases and J by 9 bases. This CDR3 reads CASSSYRDREWSEQFF. In DNA form, the CDR3 reads TGTGCCAGCAGCTCGTACCGGGACAGGGAGTGGAGTGAGCAGTTCTTC.

The genes are TRBV28 and TRBJ1-6, with TRBD1 as a possible D gene (5 bases). V lost 9 bases and J lost 9, with 18 bases in between. CDR1 MDHEN and CDR2 SYDVKM come from the germline V gene. This CDR3 is 14 amino acids long. DNA of the CDR3: TGTGCCAGTACCTCAGGGCAGATCGGTTCACCCCTCCACTTT. Translating it yields CASTSGQIGSPLHF.

The chain couples TRBV3-1 (or the pseudogene TRBV3-2) to TRBJ2-3, with TRBD1 matching over 9 bases. There are 16 residues in the CDR3. Trimming removed 1 base from V and 2 bases from J; junction bases left unmatched: 4. CDR1 is LGHDT and CDR2 is YNNKEL in the germline V gene (reference sequence). DNA for the CDR3: TGTGCCAGCAGCCAAGGACAGGGGGGTTACACAGATACGCAGTATTTT. The encoded protein is CASSQGQGGYTDTQYF.

This clone showed up just a few times. This rearrangement joins TRBV7-9 to TRBJ2-5; D gene unclear. Trimming left V 5 bases short and J 4 bases short, with 17 bases between. Germline V gives CDR1 SEHNR, CDR2 FQNEAQ (reference sequence). The CDR3 length is 15 residues. The CDR3 sequence: CASSLLARRGETQYF. Here the CDR3 DNA reads TGTGCCAGCAGCCTACTGGCTAGGCGCGGAGAGACCCAGTACTTC.

V and J are TRBV12-5 and TRBJ1-1; 9 bases fit TRBD1. CDR1 and CDR2 (germline): LGHNT, FRNRAP. V shed 5 bases, J shed 5 bases, and the junction held 6 bases outside the gene matches. The CDR3 extends over 14 amino acids. The CDR3 DNA reads as TGTGCTAGTGGTCAAGACAGGGGGGATACTGAAGCTTTCTTT. It codes for CASGQDRGDTEAFF.

The J gene is TRBJ1-5, the V gene TRBV3-1 (or the pseudogene TRBV3-2), with D possibly being TRBD1 (5 bases). The CDR3 runs to 16 residues. Deletions cut 4 bases from V and 0 bases from J, with 13 bases between. Germline-derived CDR1 and CDR2 are LGHDT and YNNKEL (reference sequence). CDR3: CASSPAQGGSNQPQHF. CDR3 nucleotides: TGTGCCAGCAGCCCTGCCCAGGGCGGTAGCAATCAGCCCCAGCATTTT.

The chain has TRBV6-5 and TRBJ1-5, with no clear D. Germline CDR1 reads MNHEY; CDR2 reads SVGAGI. V lost 8 bases, J lost 2 bases, and 16 bases lay in between. The CDR3 is 15 amino acids. The CDR3 DNA follows: TGTGCCAGCTCCCCAGGCCTATTCGGCAATCAGCCCCAGCATTTT. This gives the protein CASSPGLFGNQPQHF.

The chain links TRBV7-9 to TRBJ2-1, with D possibly being TRBD2 (6 bases). Germline V lookup: CDR1 SEHNR, CDR2 FQNEAQ (reference sequence). This CDR3 has 12 residues. Trimming removed 7 bases from V and 8 bases from J, with 12 bases in between. In DNA, the CDR3 is TGTGCCAGCACGAGGAGGGTGGATGAGCAGTTCTTC. The encoded protein is CASTRRVDEQFF.

This clone turned up a few times. The chain is built from TRBV11-2 and TRBJ1-1; no reliable D call. Germline V CDR1 and CDR2: SGHAT, FQNNGV. V shed 6 bases and J shed 1 base, with 12 bases lying between them. This CDR3 region has 14 residues. The CDR3 reads CASSHWSRNTEAFF. The CDR3 DNA follows: TGTGCCAGCAGTCATTGGTCTAGGAACACTGAAGCTTTCTTT. The full variable domain, rest sourced from reference TRBV11-2 and TRBJ1-1, is EAGVAQSPRYKIIEKRQSVAFWCNPISGHATLYWYQQILGQGPKLLIQFQNNGVVDDSQLPKDRFSAERLKGVDSTLKIQPAKLEDSAVYLCASSHWSRNTEAFFGQGTRLTVV.

The J gene is TRBJ1-4, the V gene TRBV11-1; D unclear. Germline CDR1 SGHAT, CDR2 FQDESV (reference sequence). V was shortened by 2 bases and J by 5 bases, with 9 bases between the two germline ends. The CDR3 runs to 14 residues. The CDR3 loop is CASSLFGGNEKLFF. The CDR3, as DNA: TGTGCCAGCAGCTTATTTGGAGGAAATGAAAAACTGTTTTTT. The variable domain in full, completed from reference TRBV11-1 and TRBJ1-4, reads EAEVAQSPRYKITEKSQAVAFWCDPISGHATLYWYRQILGQGPELLVQFQDESVVDDSQLPKDRFSAERLKGVDSTLKIQPAELGDSAMYLCASSLFGGNEKLFFGSGTQLSVL.

The gene calls are TRBV6-5 and TRBJ2-7, with TRBD1 identical over 8 bases. V lost 6 bases to trimming and J lost 2 bases; unmatched junction nucleotides: 9. This CDR3 has 15 amino acids. Germline lookup yields CDR1 MNHEY and CDR2 SVGAGI. The CDR3 nucleotides are TGTGCCAGCAGGTCCGGACAGGGCCTCACCTACGAGCAGTACTTC. Translating it yields CASRSGQGLTYEQYF.

The chain recombines TRBV10-3 with TRBJ1-1; D not resolved. This CDR3 comprises 11 residues. Trimming stripped 6 bases from V and 5 bases from J, with 7 bases between. In germline, CDR1 is ENHRY, CDR2 SYGVKD. The CDR3 DNA is TGTGCCATCAGCTCGGTAACTGAAGCTTTCTTT. This gives the protein CAISSVTEAFF.

The V call is TRBV6-6, the J call TRBJ1-1; 10 positions match TRBD1. The CDR3 spans 13 residues. The V gene end was trimmed by 7 bases and the J gene end by 7 bases; junction bases not matched to a gene: 6. CDR1 is MNHNY, CDR2 SVGAGI, per germline (reference sequence). CDR3 in amino acids: CASTQRDRGEAFF. In DNA form, the CDR3 reads TGTGCCAGCACCCAACGGGACAGGGGTGAAGCTTTCTTT.

The V and J genes are TRBV29-1 and TRBJ1-2; 9 bases map to TRBD1. V gave up 7 bases and J gave up 7 bases; unmatched junction bases: 13. The CDR3 length is 14 residues. CDR1 SQVTM and CDR2 ANQGSEA come from the germline V gene. CDR3 nucleotides: TGCAGCGGGGGAACAGGGGGCGTTCGGGCTGGCTACACCTTC. Translated: CSGGTGGVRAGYTF.

The V and J genes are TRBV5-1 and TRBJ1-2; TRBD1 is a possible D gene (5 bases). Germline V CDR1 and CDR2: SGHRS, YFSETQ. The V gene lost 4 bases and the J gene lost 5 bases, with 15 bases spanning the gap. This CDR3 comprises 14 residues. CDR3 coding DNA: TGCGCCAGCAGCACAGGTGGAGGGATGTATGGCTACACCTTC. Protein: CASSTGGGMYGYTF. Full variable domain (outside the CDR3, taken from reference TRBV5-1 and TRBJ1-2): KAGVTQTPRYLIKTRGQQVTLSCSPISGHRSVSWYQQTPGQGLQFLFEYFSETQRNKGNFPGRFSGRQFSNSRSEMNVSTLELGDSALYLCASSTGGGMYGYTFGSGTRLTVV.